This T cell receptor (beta chain) was captured in a study of T cells expressing NK-cell markers. Germline CDR1 reads DFQATT; CDR2 reads SNEGSKA (reference sequence). The CDR3 sequence is 16 residues long. cDNA encoding TCR beta was synthesized via 5'RACE template switching incorporating UMIs. Reanalyzing the 5' RACE reads, TCRdb keeps one entry per CDR3 protein, without DNA. Seen in this sample are 350,000 to 500,000 distinct CDR3 sequences; the ten most common clones hold approximately 7%. The source is a woman aged 18 to 75 in good health. The rearrangement joins TRBV20-1 to TRBJ2-1; the D gene TCRdb calls, TRBD1, cannot be checked with no DNA. The sample consisted of blood T cells: a sorted CD56 or NKG2C T cell subset, CD4+ or CD8+ T cells, or bulk PBMC T cells (not recorded which). This CDR3 is CSASPSGGLGRNEQFF.